Given below is one TCR beta chain in context. The data are from a study of blood T cell repertoires in COVID-19. Adults between about 18 and 95 years of age took part from approximately 24 US areas. The CDR3 covers 19 residues. Germline CDR1 reads LNHDA; CDR2 reads SQIVND (reference sequence). V dropped 0 bases and J dropped 3; count of bases not matched to a gene: 14. Original data processing: Amplifying reference gene primers gave estimates of nucleated cell counts. Measured with immunoSEQ multiplex PCR; TCRdb has only the in-frame clones, and not every one. V and J calls and clone size follow that table, whereas D and trimming were derived from the DNA. The repertoire holds over 200,000 clones, with 70% to 90% as singletons.

This chain connects TRBV19 to TRBJ2-1, with 7 bases that match TRBD2. Sample: PBMCs or T cells enriched from blood (not recorded which). This receptor was identified in a man aged 18-30 years who had recovered from COVID-19. DNA for the CDR3: TGTGCCAGTAGTATAGATCCTACCCAGTTAGCGGGTAACTACAATGAGCAGTTCTTC. Translation gives CASSIDPTQLAGNYNEQFF.